The rows below give T cell receptor beta chains drawn from one sample of a study of blood T cell repertoires in COVID-19. Some clones are missing from TCRdb's copy, which holds only in-frame ones; the method was immunoSEQ multiplex PCR. The data show over 110,000 clones, approximately 88% seen once. The sample taken for sequencing was peripheral blood. The receptors were sampled from a human donor in a cohort sampled during active COVID-19. Both conserved end residues are part of each CDR3. Each record gives: CDR3 protein, CDR3 DNA, D gene, J gene, V gene, clone size. The D gene is left open where the match is weak. Where a row states a size, it is once, few, many or the class of an expanded clone; other rows omit it.

CDR3aa: CASSSPRGAFETQYF
CDR3nt: TGTGCCAGCAGCTCCCCTCGGGGGGCATTCGAGACCCAGTACTTC
d_gene: .
j_gene: TRBJ2-5
v_gene: TRBV11-2
abundance: .

CDR3aa: CSVEGEFYGYTF
CDR3nt: TGCAGCGTCGAGGGGGAGTTCTATGGCTACACCTTC
d_gene: .
j_gene: TRBJ1-2
v_gene: TRBV29-1
abundance: .

CDR3aa: CASSFARTTGNYGYTF
CDR3nt: TGTGCCAGCAGTTTCGCGCGAACTACAGGGAACTATGGCTACACCTTC
d_gene: .
j_gene: TRBJ1-2
v_gene: TRBV27
abundance: .

CDR3aa: CASSLPTGPQETQYF
CDR3nt: TGTGCCAGCAGCTTACCGACAGGGCCGCAAGAGACCCAGTACTTC
d_gene: TRBD1
j_gene: TRBJ2-5
v_gene: TRBV7-9
abundance: .

CDR3aa: CASSVTLDTQYF
CDR3nt: TGTGCCAGCAGCGTGACTTTGGATACGCAGTATTTT
d_gene: .
j_gene: TRBJ2-3
v_gene: TRBV5-5
abundance: .

CDR3aa: CASSLSGGDNSPLHF
CDR3nt: TGTGCCAGCAGTTTATCGGGAGGGGATAATTCACCCCTCCACTTT
d_gene: .
j_gene: TRBJ1-6
v_gene: TRBV6-6
abundance: .

CDR3aa: CASNSGGHNEQFF
CDR3nt: TGTGCCAGTAATAGCGGGGGCCACAATGAGCAGTTCTTC
d_gene: TRBD2
j_gene: TRBJ2-1
v_gene: TRBV19
abundance: .

CDR3aa: CASSRGTGSTDTQYF
CDR3nt: TGTGCCAGCAGTCGCGGGACAGGGAGCACAGATACGCAGTATTTT
d_gene: TRBD1
j_gene: TRBJ2-3
v_gene: TRBV6-5
abundance: .

CDR3aa: CAINQQGYYEQYF
CDR3nt: TGTGCCATCAACCAACAGGGATACTACGAGCAGTACTTC
d_gene: .
j_gene: TRBJ2-7
v_gene: TRBV10-3
abundance: .

CDR3aa: CASSLGGAHNEQFF
CDR3nt: TGTGCCAGCAGTTTAGGAGGGGCCCACAATGAGCAGTTCTTC
d_gene: .
j_gene: TRBJ2-1
v_gene: TRBV27
abundance: .

CDR3aa: CASSPGTSYEQYF
CDR3nt: TGTGCCAGCTCACCGGGCACATCCTACGAGCAGTACTTC
d_gene: .
j_gene: TRBJ2-7
v_gene: TRBV18
abundance: few

CDR3aa: CSASEQGSPRWTEAFF
CDR3nt: TGCAGTGCTAGTGAACAGGGGTCGCCCAGGTGGACTGAAGCTTTCTTT
d_gene: TRBD1
j_gene: TRBJ1-1
v_gene: TRBV20-1
abundance: .

CDR3aa: CASSLARTGIAFF
CDR3nt: TGTGCCAGCAGCTTAGCGCGGACAGGTATTGCTTTCTTT
d_gene: TRBD1
j_gene: TRBJ1-1
v_gene: TRBV11-2
abundance: .

CDR3aa: CASSFGGGGEQFF
CDR3nt: TGTGCCAGCAGCTTTGGGGGGGGAGGTGAGCAGTTCTTC
d_gene: TRBD2
j_gene: TRBJ2-1
v_gene: TRBV5-4
abundance: .

CDR3aa: CASSRAGARGSYNSPLHF
CDR3nt: TGTGCCAGCAGCCGTGCGGGGGCTAGGGGCTCCTATAATTCACCCCTCCACTTT
d_gene: .
j_gene: TRBJ1-6
v_gene: TRBV7-9
abundance: .

CDR3aa: CASSLGQGSFYGYTF
CDR3nt: TGTGCCAGCAGCTTGGGACAGGGGAGTTTCTATGGCTACACCTTC
d_gene: TRBD1
j_gene: TRBJ1-2
v_gene: TRBV5-4
abundance: .

CDR3aa: CSVVAGTVYEQYF
CDR3nt: TGCAGCGTTGTAGCAGGGACAGTCTACGAGCAGTACTTC
d_gene: TRBD1
j_gene: TRBJ2-7
v_gene: TRBV29-1
abundance: .

CDR3aa: CASSSHPRQSPLHF
CDR3nt: TGTGCCAGCAGCTCTCATCCCAGACAATCACCCCTCCACTTT
d_gene: .
j_gene: TRBJ1-6
v_gene: TRBV3-1/TRBV3-2
abundance: .

CDR3aa: CASSLSSINEQFF
CDR3nt: TGTGCCAGCAGTTTATCTAGCATCAATGAGCAGTTCTTC
d_gene: .
j_gene: TRBJ2-1
v_gene: TRBV27
abundance: few

CDR3aa: CAISDLARESYNEQFF
CDR3nt: TGTGCCATCAGTGATCTGGCGAGGGAATCCTACAATGAGCAGTTCTTC
d_gene: .
j_gene: TRBJ2-1
v_gene: TRBV10-3
abundance: once

CDR3aa: CASSRTGNLVKQFF
CDR3nt: TGCGCCAGCAGCCGGACAGGGAATTTAGTGAAGCAGTTCTTC
d_gene: TRBD1
j_gene: TRBJ2-1
v_gene: TRBV5-1
abundance: .

CDR3aa: CAWSQQETQYF
CDR3nt: TGTGCCTGGTCCCAACAAGAGACCCAGTACTTC
d_gene: .
j_gene: TRBJ2-5
v_gene: TRBV30
abundance: .

CDR3aa: CASSQGRRTGGGEQYF
CDR3nt: TGTGCCAGCAGCCAAGGTCGGCGGACAGGGGGCGGCGAGCAGTACTTC
d_gene: TRBD1
j_gene: TRBJ2-7
v_gene: TRBV3-1/TRBV3-2
abundance: .

CDR3aa: CSAGQGNTEAFF
CDR3nt: TGCAGCGCAGGACAGGGGAACACTGAAGCTTTCTTT
d_gene: TRBD1
j_gene: TRBJ1-1
v_gene: TRBV29-1
abundance: .

CDR3aa: CASSRFASGTDTQYF
CDR3nt: TGTGCCAGTAGTCGTTTCGCGAGCGGCACAGATACGCAGTATTTT
d_gene: .
j_gene: TRBJ2-3
v_gene: TRBV19
abundance: .

CDR3aa: CASSEGYRMNQPQHF
CDR3nt: TGTGCCAGCAGTGAAGGGTACAGGATGAATCAGCCCCAGCATTTT
d_gene: .
j_gene: TRBJ1-5
v_gene: TRBV6-1
abundance: .

CDR3aa: CASSAGQSYGYTF
CDR3nt: TGCGCCAGCAGCGCCGGACAGAGCTATGGCTACACCTTC
d_gene: .
j_gene: TRBJ1-2
v_gene: TRBV5-1
abundance: .

CDR3aa: CASSQDWVASYNEQFF
CDR3nt: TGCGCCAGCAGCCAAGATTGGGTAGCTTCCTACAATGAGCAGTTCTTC
d_gene: .
j_gene: TRBJ2-1
v_gene: TRBV4-1
abundance: .

CDR3aa: CSVQGGKNIQYF
CDR3nt: TGCAGCGTTCAGGGAGGGAAAAACATTCAGTACTTC
d_gene: TRBD2
j_gene: TRBJ2-4
v_gene: TRBV29-1
abundance: .

CDR3aa: CASSLLRQGPYEQYF
CDR3nt: TGTGCCAGCAGCCTACTACGACAGGGACCCTACGAGCAGTACTTC
d_gene: TRBD1
j_gene: TRBJ2-7
v_gene: TRBV3-1/TRBV3-2
abundance: .

CDR3aa: CASSPDRVLETQYF
CDR3nt: TGTGCCAGCAGCCCGGACAGGGTCTTGGAGACCCAGTACTTC
d_gene: TRBD1
j_gene: TRBJ2-5
v_gene: TRBV5-4
abundance: .

CDR3aa: CASSIGGGEGSQPQHF
CDR3nt: TGTGCCAGTAGTATAGGAGGGGGAGAAGGGTCTCAGCCCCAGCATTTT
d_gene: .
j_gene: TRBJ1-5
v_gene: TRBV19
abundance: .

CDR3aa: CAWTRGTGNSPLHF
CDR3nt: TGTGCCTGGACAAGGGGGACAGGTAATTCACCCCTCCACTTT
d_gene: TRBD1
j_gene: TRBJ1-6
v_gene: TRBV30
abundance: .

CDR3aa: CASSQDPGRANYGYTF
CDR3nt: TGCGCCAGCAGCCAAGATCCGGGGAGAGCTAACTATGGCTACACCTTC
d_gene: .
j_gene: TRBJ1-2
v_gene: TRBV4-1
abundance: .

CDR3aa: CASSYLASGRRYEQYF
CDR3nt: TGTGCCAGCAGTTACCTGGCTAGCGGGCGCCGCTACGAGCAGTACTTC
d_gene: TRBD2
j_gene: TRBJ2-7
v_gene: TRBV6-5
abundance: once

CDR3aa: CASSVDRGLAGVDTQYF
CDR3nt: TGTGCCAGCAGCGTTGACAGAGGACTAGCGGGGGTGGATACGCAGTATTTT
d_gene: TRBD2
j_gene: TRBJ2-3
v_gene: TRBV9
abundance: .

CDR3aa: CASSLGGQGPYEQYF
CDR3nt: TGTGCCAGCAGCTTAGGGGGACAGGGCCCCTACGAGCAGTACTTC
d_gene: TRBD1
j_gene: TRBJ2-7
v_gene: TRBV11-2
abundance: .

CDR3aa: CASSAWANTEAFF
CDR3nt: TGTGCCAGCAGTGCTTGGGCGAACACTGAAGCTTTCTTT
d_gene: .
j_gene: TRBJ1-1
v_gene: TRBV2
abundance: .

CDR3aa: CASSMRYEQYF
CDR3nt: TGTGCCAGCAGTATGAGATACGAGCAGTACTTC
d_gene: .
j_gene: TRBJ2-7
v_gene: TRBV12-3/TRBV12-4
abundance: .

CDR3aa: CASTRQGSDEQYF
CDR3nt: TGTGCCAGCACACGACAGGGAAGCGACGAGCAGTACTTC
d_gene: TRBD1
j_gene: TRBJ2-7
v_gene: TRBV12-3/TRBV12-4
abundance: .

CDR3aa: CASRPRTAQGEQFF
CDR3nt: TGTGCCAGCAGACCTAGGACAGCTCAGGGTGAGCAGTTCTTC
d_gene: .
j_gene: TRBJ2-1
v_gene: TRBV3-1/TRBV3-2
abundance: .

CDR3aa: CASSYSLPGLAGGRLVNEQYF
CDR3nt: TGTGCCAGCAGTTACTCGCTTCCGGGACTAGCGGGGGGACGGTTGGTGAACGAGCAGTACTTC
d_gene: TRBD2
j_gene: TRBJ2-7
v_gene: TRBV6-2/TRBV6-3
abundance: once

CDR3aa: CASSLSETQYF
CDR3nt: TGTGCCAGCAGTTTGTCGGAGACCCAGTACTTC
d_gene: .
j_gene: TRBJ2-5
v_gene: TRBV28
abundance: .

CDR3aa: CASSAPEVEGSQPQHF
CDR3nt: TGTGCCAGCAGCGCCCCTGAGGTGGAGGGGAGCCAGCCCCAGCATTTT
d_gene: .
j_gene: TRBJ1-5
v_gene: TRBV21-1
abundance: .

CDR3aa: CASTGVYGYTF
CDR3nt: TGTGCCAGTACAGGGGTCTATGGCTACACCTTC
d_gene: .
j_gene: TRBJ1-2
v_gene: TRBV19
abundance: .

CDR3aa: CASSPGQGNQPQHF
CDR3nt: TGTGCCAGCAGCCCGGGACAAGGCAATCAGCCCCAGCATTTT
d_gene: .
j_gene: TRBJ1-5
v_gene: TRBV3-1/TRBV3-2
abundance: .

CDR3aa: CASSLGTTTNEKLFF
CDR3nt: TGTGCCAGCAGCCTCGGGACAACAACTAATGAAAAACTGTTTTTT
d_gene: .
j_gene: TRBJ1-4
v_gene: TRBV3-1/TRBV3-2
abundance: .

CDR3aa: CASSQERQGAHETQYF
CDR3nt: TGTGCCAGCAGCCAAGAGCGACAGGGGGCGCACGAGACCCAGTACTTC
d_gene: TRBD1
j_gene: TRBJ2-5
v_gene: TRBV3-1/TRBV3-2
abundance: .

CDR3aa: CASSPDSFSYNEQFF
CDR3nt: TGTGCCAGCAGCCCCGACAGTTTCTCCTACAATGAGCAGTTCTTC
d_gene: .
j_gene: TRBJ2-1
v_gene: TRBV7-2
abundance: .

CDR3aa: CASSQAGATSYEQYF
CDR3nt: TGTGCCAGCAGCCAAGCAGGGGCAACGAGTTACGAGCAGTACTTC
d_gene: .
j_gene: TRBJ2-7
v_gene: TRBV3-1/TRBV3-2
abundance: .

CDR3aa: CASRRQRPANEQYF
CDR3nt: TGTGCCAGCAGGCGACAGCGTCCGGCTAACGAGCAGTACTTC
d_gene: .
j_gene: TRBJ2-7
v_gene: TRBV6-5
abundance: .

CDR3aa: CASSLARANNEQFF
CDR3nt: TGTGCCAGCAGCTTAGCGCGGGCGAACAATGAGCAGTTCTTC
d_gene: .
j_gene: TRBJ2-1
v_gene: TRBV7-8
abundance: .

CDR3aa: CAWSIRHYNGYTF
CDR3nt: TGTGCCTGGAGCATTCGTCATTACAATGGCTACACCTTC
d_gene: .
j_gene: TRBJ1-2
v_gene: TRBV30
abundance: .

CDR3aa: CASSPGETQYF
CDR3nt: TGTGCCAGCAGCCCAGGGGAAACGCAGTATTTT
d_gene: .
j_gene: TRBJ2-3
v_gene: TRBV5-4
abundance: .

CDR3aa: CASSQRLAQDEQYF
CDR3nt: TGTGCCAGCAGCCAACGATTAGCGCAGGACGAGCAGTACTTC
d_gene: .
j_gene: TRBJ2-7
v_gene: TRBV3-1/TRBV3-2
abundance: .

CDR3aa: CASSQGLHSYSYNEQFF
CDR3nt: TGTGCCAGCAGCCAAGGGCTACATAGCTACTCCTACAATGAGCAGTTCTTC
d_gene: .
j_gene: TRBJ2-1
v_gene: TRBV4-2
abundance: .

CDR3aa: CASSQAGSGDTQYF
CDR3nt: TGTGCCAGCAGCCAAGCAGGGTCGGGAGATACGCAGTATTTT
d_gene: .
j_gene: TRBJ2-3
v_gene: TRBV3-1/TRBV3-2
abundance: .

CDR3aa: CASRNALLPAYEQYF
CDR3nt: TGTGCCAGCAGAAACGCCCTGCTTCCGGCCTACGAGCAGTACTTC
d_gene: .
j_gene: TRBJ2-7
v_gene: TRBV5-4
abundance: .

CDR3aa: CASSLVRVYSNQPQHF
CDR3nt: TGTGCCAGCAGCTTAGTCAGGGTTTATAGCAATCAGCCCCAGCATTTT
d_gene: .
j_gene: TRBJ1-5
v_gene: TRBV7-8
abundance: .

CDR3aa: CASSSGQGDEQYF
CDR3nt: TGTGCCAGCAGCTCGGGACAGGGGGACGAGCAGTACTTC
d_gene: TRBD1
j_gene: TRBJ2-7
v_gene: TRBV11-3
abundance: once